The next 8 T cell receptor beta chains were all read from a single sample in a study of blood T cells in healthy people across ages. A J-beta primer mix and a sample-barcoded 5' primer were used in a second PCR of about 7 to 11 cycles. TCRdb re-analysed the 5' RACE reads in MiXCR, keeping a single row per CDR3 protein. The sample records some 1.1 million distinct CDR3 sequences, under 40% being singletons. Sequences were obtained from blood. The receptors were sampled from a man between 18 and 35 years old in good health.

The V and J genes are TRBV6-2 or TRBV6-3 and TRBJ2-2, with D hard to call. The CDR3 has 17 residues. V was shortened by 6 bases and J by 0 bases, with 17 bases between the two germline ends. Per germline, CDR1 MNHEY and CDR2 SVGEGT. CDR3: CASSYNPFRSNTGELFF. CDR3 bases: TGTGCCAGCAGCTACAACCCATTCAGGTCGAACACCGGGGAGCTGTTTTTT.

The rearrangement links TRBV14 to TRBJ2-5; D possibly corresponds to TRBD2 (6 bases). The ends were cut back, 2 bases at V and 0 bases at J, with 7 bases in the middle. Per the germline V gene, CDR1 is SGHDN and CDR2 is FVKESK. The CDR3 is 14 amino acids. CDR3 loop: CASSQWRDQETQYF. In DNA form, the CDR3 reads TGTGCCAGCAGCCAATGGAGGGACCAAGAGACCCAGTACTTC.

The sample holds a few counts of this clonotype. This chain links TRBV20-1 with TRBJ1-1; TRBD1 matches 8 bases. Germline V lookup: CDR1 DFQATT, CDR2 SNEGSKA (reference sequence). The CDR3 totals 14 residues. Trimming took 2 bases from V and 5 from J; bases not matched to a gene: 7. This chain's CDR3 is CSARRQGAWTEAFF. CDR3 DNA: TGCAGTGCTAGAAGGCAGGGGGCATGGACTGAAGCTTTCTTT.

This clonotype has a handful of counts. The chain is built from TRBV12-3 or TRBV12-4 and TRBJ1-4; TRBD1 agrees at 7 bases. The CDR3 spans 14 residues. V dropped 6 bases and J dropped 7; count of bases not matched to a gene: 8. The CDR3 reads CASRSRQGSEKLFF. The CDR3 coding sequence is TGTGCCAGCAGATCAAGACAGGGCTCTGAAAAACTGTTTTTT.

The chain links TRBV11-2 to TRBJ2-2; D gene uncertain. CDR1 and CDR2 from the germline V gene are SGHAT and FQNNGV. The CDR3 totals 13 residues. Trimming took 1 base from V and 6 from J, leaving 6 bases between them. CDR3 sequence: CASSLVSAGELFF. CDR3 nucleotide sequence: TGTGCCAGCAGCTTAGTTTCCGCCGGGGAGCTGTTTTTT.

This chain uses TRBV20-1 with TRBJ2-7, with D perhaps matching TRBD1 (5 bases). Looked up from germline, CDR1 is DFQATT and CDR2 is SNEGSKA (reference sequence). The CDR3 runs 16 residues. Deletions cut 3 bases from V and 5 bases from J, with 23 bases between. The CDR3 bases are TGCAGTGCTAGGGGAACTTCCGGACACCAACCCGACGAGCAGTACTTC. Translating it yields CSARGTSGHQPDEQYF.

The chain links TRBV27 to TRBJ1-4, with D possibly being TRBD1 (5 bases). Trimming pared 3 bases from V and 8 bases from J, leaving 31 bases between. There are 20 residues in the CDR3. Germline-derived CDR1 and CDR2 are MNHEY and SMNVEV (reference sequence). The CDR3 loop reads CASSFYPRALGTPKGEKLFF. The CDR3 region has the DNA TGTGCCAGCAGTTTTTACCCTCGGGCTCTCGGGACTCCAAAGGGGGAAAAACTGTTTTTT.

This clonotype was counted once. This sequence joins TRBV27 and TRBJ1-2, with TRBD1 matching 7 bases. The junction had 15 bases not matched to a gene; V was cut back by 5 bases and J by 6 bases. The CDR3 spans 16 residues. Germline V lookup: CDR1 MNHEY, CDR2 SMNVEV (reference sequence). CDR3 DNA sequence: TGTGCCAGCAGTCTGGATACAGGGGACCGTCGTCATGGCTACACCTTC. Translating gives CASSLDTGDRRHGYTF.